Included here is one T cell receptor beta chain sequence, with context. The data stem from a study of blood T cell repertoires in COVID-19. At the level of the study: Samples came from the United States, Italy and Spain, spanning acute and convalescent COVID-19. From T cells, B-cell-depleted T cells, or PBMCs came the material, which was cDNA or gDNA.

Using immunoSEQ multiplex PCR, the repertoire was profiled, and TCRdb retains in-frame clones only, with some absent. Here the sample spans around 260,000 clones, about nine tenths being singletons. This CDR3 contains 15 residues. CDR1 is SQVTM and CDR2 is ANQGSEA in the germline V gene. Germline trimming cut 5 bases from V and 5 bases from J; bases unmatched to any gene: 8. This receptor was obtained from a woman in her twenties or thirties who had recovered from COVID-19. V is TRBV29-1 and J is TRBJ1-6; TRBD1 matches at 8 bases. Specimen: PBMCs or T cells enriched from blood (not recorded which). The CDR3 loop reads CSVKQGESDNSPLHF. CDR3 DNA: TGCAGCGTTAAACAGGGGGAGTCGGATAATTCACCCCTCCACTTT.